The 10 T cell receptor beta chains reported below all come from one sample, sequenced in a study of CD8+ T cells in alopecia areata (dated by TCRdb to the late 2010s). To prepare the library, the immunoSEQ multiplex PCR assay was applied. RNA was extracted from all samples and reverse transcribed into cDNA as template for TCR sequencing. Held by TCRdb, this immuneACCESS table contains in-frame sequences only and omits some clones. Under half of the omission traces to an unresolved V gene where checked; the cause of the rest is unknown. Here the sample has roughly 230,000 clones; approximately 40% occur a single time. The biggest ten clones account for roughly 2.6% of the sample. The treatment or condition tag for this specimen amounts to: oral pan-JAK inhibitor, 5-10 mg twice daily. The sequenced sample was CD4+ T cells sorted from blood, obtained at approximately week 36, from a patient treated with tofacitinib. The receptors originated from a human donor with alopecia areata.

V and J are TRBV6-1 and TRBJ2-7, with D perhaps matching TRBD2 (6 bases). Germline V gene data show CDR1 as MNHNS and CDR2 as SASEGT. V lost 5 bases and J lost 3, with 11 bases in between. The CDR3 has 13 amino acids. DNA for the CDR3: TGTGCCAGCAGTAGGTCGGGGGTCTACGAGCAGTACTTC. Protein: CASSRSGVYEQYF.

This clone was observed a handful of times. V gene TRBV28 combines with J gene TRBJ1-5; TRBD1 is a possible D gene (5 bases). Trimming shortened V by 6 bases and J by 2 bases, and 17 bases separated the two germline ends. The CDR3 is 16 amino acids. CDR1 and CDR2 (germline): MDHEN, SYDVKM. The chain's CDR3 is CASRPGREVGNQPQHF. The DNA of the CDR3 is TGTGCCAGCAGGCCGGGCAGGGAGGTTGGCAATCAGCCCCAGCATTTT.

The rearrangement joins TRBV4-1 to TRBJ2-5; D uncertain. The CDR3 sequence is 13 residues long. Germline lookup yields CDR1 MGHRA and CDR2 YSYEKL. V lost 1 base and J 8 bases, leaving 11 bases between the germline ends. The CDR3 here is CASSQVSARTQYF. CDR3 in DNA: TGCGCCAGCAGCCAAGTGTCAGCTCGAACCCAGTACTTC.

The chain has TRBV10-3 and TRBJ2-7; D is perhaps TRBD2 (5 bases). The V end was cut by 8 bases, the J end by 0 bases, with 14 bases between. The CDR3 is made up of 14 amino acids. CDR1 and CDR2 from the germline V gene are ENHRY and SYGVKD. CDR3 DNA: TGTGCCATCTCGGGTACGGGAAGCTCCTACGAGCAGTACTTC. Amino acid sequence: CAISGTGSSYEQYF.

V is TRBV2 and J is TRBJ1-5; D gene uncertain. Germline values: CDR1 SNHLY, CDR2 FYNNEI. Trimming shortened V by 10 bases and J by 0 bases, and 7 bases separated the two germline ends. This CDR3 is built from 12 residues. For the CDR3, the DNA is TGTGCCACGTCTCGTAGCAATCAGCCCCAGCATTTT. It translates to CATSRSNQPQHF.

CDR3 coding DNA: TGTGCCAGCAGCCCTGGATTGGGGGGGAACCAAGAGACCCAGTACTTC. Its translation: CASSPGLGGNQETQYF. This sequence joins TRBV4-2 and TRBJ2-5, with 7 nucleotides matching TRBD2. After removal of 4 bases from V and 0 bases from J, the junction contained 8 bases not matched to a gene. The CDR3 covers 16 residues. Germline assignment: CDR1 LGHNA and CDR2 YNFKEQ.

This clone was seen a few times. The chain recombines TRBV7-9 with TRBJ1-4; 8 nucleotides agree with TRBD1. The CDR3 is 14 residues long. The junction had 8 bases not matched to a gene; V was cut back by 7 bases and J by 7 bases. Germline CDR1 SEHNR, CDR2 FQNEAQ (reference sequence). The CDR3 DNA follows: TGTGCCAGCAACGGACAGGGCTGGGGTGAAAAACTGTTTTTT. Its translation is CASNGQGWGEKLFF.

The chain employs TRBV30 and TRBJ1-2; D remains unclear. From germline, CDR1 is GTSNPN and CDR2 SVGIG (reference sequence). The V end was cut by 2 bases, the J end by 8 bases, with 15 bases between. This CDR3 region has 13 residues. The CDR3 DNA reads TGTGCCTGGAGTCGGGCGGAAAAAGGGGGCTACACCTTC. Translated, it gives CAWSRAEKGGYTF.

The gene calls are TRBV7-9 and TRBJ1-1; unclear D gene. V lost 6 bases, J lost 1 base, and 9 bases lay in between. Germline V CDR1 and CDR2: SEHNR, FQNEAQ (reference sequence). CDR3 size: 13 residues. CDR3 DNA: TGTGCCAGCAGTTCTCAGGCGAACACTGAAGCTTTCTTT. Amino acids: CASSSQANTEAFF.

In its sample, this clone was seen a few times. This CDR3 is CASSQRGAFGQPQHF. In DNA form, the CDR3 reads TGTGCCAGCAGCCAACGGGGGGCATTCGGTCAGCCCCAGCATTTT. The rearrangement uses TRBV7-2 and TRBJ1-5; tentatively, D is TRBD1 (6 bases). V was shortened by 5 bases and J by 6 bases, with 17 bases between the two germline ends. From germline, CDR1 is SGHTA and CDR2 FQGNSA. CDR3 length equals 15 residues. Full variable domain (rest looked up from reference TRBV7-2 and TRBJ1-5): GAGVSQSPSNKVTEKGKDVELRCDPISGHTALYWYRQSLGQGLEFLIYFQGNSAPDKSGLPSDRFSAERTGGSVSTLTIQRTQQEDSAVYLCASSQRGAFGQPQHFGDGTRLSIL.